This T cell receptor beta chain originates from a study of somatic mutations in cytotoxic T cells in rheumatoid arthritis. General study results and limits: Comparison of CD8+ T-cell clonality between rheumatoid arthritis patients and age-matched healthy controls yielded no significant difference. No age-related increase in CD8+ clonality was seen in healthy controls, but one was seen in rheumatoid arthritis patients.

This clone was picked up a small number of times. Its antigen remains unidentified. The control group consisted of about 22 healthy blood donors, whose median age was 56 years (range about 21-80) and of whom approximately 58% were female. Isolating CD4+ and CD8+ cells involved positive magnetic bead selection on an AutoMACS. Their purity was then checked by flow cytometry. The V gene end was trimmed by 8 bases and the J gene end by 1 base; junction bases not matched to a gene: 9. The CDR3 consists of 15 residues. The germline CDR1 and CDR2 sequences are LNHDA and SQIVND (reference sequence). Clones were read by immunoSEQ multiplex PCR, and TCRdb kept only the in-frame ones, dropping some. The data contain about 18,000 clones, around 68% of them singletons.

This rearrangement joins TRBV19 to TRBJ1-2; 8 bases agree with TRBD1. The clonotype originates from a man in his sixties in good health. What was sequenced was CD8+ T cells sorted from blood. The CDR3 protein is CASSTGERLNYGYTF. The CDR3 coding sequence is TGTGCCAGTTCGACAGGGGAGCGACTTAACTATGGCTACACCTTC.